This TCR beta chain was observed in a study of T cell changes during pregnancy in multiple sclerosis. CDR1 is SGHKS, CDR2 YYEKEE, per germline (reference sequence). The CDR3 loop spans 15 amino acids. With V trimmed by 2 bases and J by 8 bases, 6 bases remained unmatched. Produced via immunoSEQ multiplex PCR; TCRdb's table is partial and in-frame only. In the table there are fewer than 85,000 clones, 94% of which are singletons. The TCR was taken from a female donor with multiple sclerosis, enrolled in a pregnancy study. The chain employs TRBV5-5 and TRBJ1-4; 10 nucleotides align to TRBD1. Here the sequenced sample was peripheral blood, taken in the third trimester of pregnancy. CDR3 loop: CASSFTGTGVEKLFF. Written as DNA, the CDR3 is TGTGCCAGCAGCTTCACCGGGACAGGGGTAGAAAAACTGTTTTTT.